This passage covers 23 T cell receptor beta chains from one sample sequenced in a study of shared clonotypes between healthy human individuals. Sequencing used immunoSEQ multiplex PCR; TCRdb keeps in-frame clones, though not all of them. The data show about 730,000 clones, 55% to 75% seen once. The source material was memory CD4+ T cells sorted from blood. The subset: CD45RA-negative fraction. The source is a woman aged 30 to 39 in good health.

This chain joins TRBV11-2 and TRBJ2-1; 10 nucleotides agree with TRBD2. The V and J ends lost 6 bases and 6 bases, in that order; junction bases with no gene match: 8. Germline V CDR1 and CDR2: SGHAT, FQNNGV. CDR3 length: 15 amino acids. This CDR3 is CASRMVASGSNEQFF. The CDR3 DNA is TGTGCCAGCAGGATGGTGGCTAGCGGGAGCAATGAGCAGTTCTTC. The full variable domain, its missing parts supplied by reference TRBV11-2 and TRBJ2-1, is EAGVAQSPRYKIIEKRQSVAFWCNPISGHATLYWYQQILGQGPKLLIQFQNNGVVDDSQLPKDRFSAERLKGVDSTLKIQPAKLEDSAVYLCASRMVASGSNEQFFGPGTRLTVL.

This clone occurred a few times. The chain has TRBV11-2 and TRBJ2-5; TRBD1 agrees at 11 bases. J gave up 6 bases and V 5 bases, and 5 bases lay outside the gene matches. This CDR3 comprises 14 residues. Germline CDR1 reads SGHAT; CDR2 reads FQNNGV. CDR3 loop: CASSPRTGGQTQYF. The CDR3 DNA is TGTGCCAGCAGCCCACGGACAGGGGGCCAGACCCAGTACTTC.

The rearrangement joins TRBV27 to TRBJ2-7, with a tentative D call TRBD2 (5 bases). Germline-derived CDR1 and CDR2 are MNHEY and SMNVEV (reference sequence). The CDR3 runs to 14 residues. V lost 4 bases and J lost 6, with 16 bases in between. In nucleotides, the CDR3 is TGTGCCAGCAGTTCGGCGACTCGCCGGGGCGAGCAGTACTTC. Its translation: CASSSATRRGEQYF.

V is TRBV7-2 and J is TRBJ1-2; D is unclear. Trimming removed 1 base at V and 0 bases at J, with 6 bases between. Looked up from germline, CDR1 is SGHTA and CDR2 is FQGNSA. This CDR3 spans 14 amino acids. The CDR3 DNA reads as TGTGCCAGCAGCTTAGTCGCAACTAACTATGGCTACACCTTC. Translation: CASSLVATNYGYTF.

The rearrangement joins TRBV5-8 to TRBJ1-2, with D possibly being TRBD1 (5 bases). The CDR3 contains 16 residues. V was cut by 3 bases and J by 5 bases, with 20 bases left in between. CDR1 is SGHTS and CDR2 is YDEGEE in the germline V gene. CDR3 DNA sequence: TGTGCCAGCAGCTCGCCTGGTAGCGGGGGAATATATGGCTACACCTTC. Translating it yields CASSSPGSGGIYGYTF.

This clone was counted once. The rearrangement links TRBV5-1 to TRBJ2-1; possibly TRBD2 for D (6 bases). There are 15 residues in the CDR3. The germline gives CDR1 SGHRS, CDR2 YFSETQ. Trimming removed 0 bases at V and 9 bases at J, with 16 bases between. CDR3 sequence: CASSLGLAYGVEQFF. The CDR3 DNA is TGCGCCAGCAGCTTGGGCCTAGCGTACGGGGTTGAGCAGTTCTTC. Variable domain in full (rest from reference TRBV5-1 and TRBJ2-1): KAGVTQTPRYLIKTRGQQVTLSCSPISGHRSVSWYQQTPGQGLQFLFEYFSETQRNKGNFPGRFSGRQFSNSRSEMNVSTLELGDSALYLCASSLGLAYGVEQFFGPGTRLTVL.

CDR3 DNA: TGCAGTCTTGGAGGGGACTATGGCTACACCTTC. As protein: CSLGGDYGYTF. The rearrangement links TRBV20-1 to TRBJ1-2, with D possibly being TRBD1 (5 bases). The CDR3 is 11 amino acids. V was shortened by 8 bases and J by 3 bases, with 10 bases between the two germline ends. In germline, CDR1 is DFQATT, CDR2 SNEGSKA (reference sequence).

This clone was observed many times. V gene TRBV5-1 combines with J gene TRBJ2-6, with unresolved D. Germline V lookup: CDR1 SGHRS, CDR2 YFSETQ. Trimming left V 5 bases short and J 3 bases short, with 9 bases between. The CDR3 length is 14 residues. The CDR3 nucleotides read TGCGCCAGCAGAGGGTCTTTTGGGGCCAACGTCCTGACTTTC. This encodes CASRGSFGANVLTF.

V gene TRBV5-1 combines with J gene TRBJ2-7, with 7 nucleotides matching TRBD1. Unmatched junction bases numbered 12, after V lost 4 bases and J lost 2 bases. The CDR3 consists of 16 residues. The germline gives CDR1 SGHRS, CDR2 YFSETQ. Here the CDR3 reads CASSQSPDRSAYEQYF. CDR3 in DNA: TGCGCCAGCAGCCAATCCCCGGACAGGTCAGCCTACGAGCAGTACTTC.

With respect to this clone: The junction differs from germline at one of its ends, possibly a read error. This chain's CDR3 is CASSPRAGGDTDTQYF. CDR3 nucleotide sequence: TGTGCCAGCAGCCCTCGAGCGGGAGGAGACACAGATACACAGTATTTT. The V gene is TRBV7-9, the J gene TRBJ2-3; 9 nucleotides agree with TRBD2. Looked up from germline, CDR1 is SEHNR and CDR2 is FQNEAQ (reference sequence). The CDR3 is made up of 16 amino acids.

The V gene is TRBV20-1, the J gene TRBJ2-1; TRBD2 matches 7 bases. Germline CDR1 reads DFQATT; CDR2 reads SNEGSKA (reference sequence). J was trimmed by 9 bases and V by 4 bases; bases with no gene match: 3. There are 11 residues in the CDR3. CDR3 in DNA: TGCAGTGCTAAACGGGAGGTTGAGCAGTTCTTC. This gives the protein CSAKREVEQFF.

This chain uses TRBV28 with TRBJ2-7; D assignment may be TRBD1 or TRBD2 (5 bases each). CDR3 length: 13 residues. CDR1 is MDHEN, CDR2 SYDVKM, per germline. With 5 bases removed from V and 3 bases from J, the gap between germline ends came to 11 bases. The DNA of the CDR3 is TGTGCCAGCAGTCCGGGACGCCACTACGAGCAGTACTTC. Protein: CASSPGRHYEQYF. The variable domain in full, with the rest retrieved from reference TRBV28 and TRBJ2-7, is DVKVTQSSRYLVKRTGEKVFLECVQDMDHENMFWYRQDPGLGLRLIYFSYDVKMKEKGDIPEGYSVSREKKERFSLILESASTNQTSMYLCASSPGRHYEQYFGPGTRLTVT.

This clone was detected only a few times. This rearrangement joins TRBV2 to TRBJ2-7, with D perhaps matching TRBD2 (6 bases). Trimming pared 8 bases from V and 0 bases from J, leaving 14 bases between. Germline CDR1 and CDR2: SNHLY and FYNNEI. CDR3 length: 14 amino acids. CDR3 sequence (DNA): TGTGCCAGCCTAGCTAGCGCCTACTCCTACGAGCAGTACTTC. It specifies CASLASAYSYEQYF.

CDR3 residues: CATSRGLSRGASYEQYF. The CDR3 bases are TGTGCCACCAGCAGAGGACTTTCCCGGGGCGCTTCCTACGAGCAGTACTTC. The rearrangement joins TRBV15 to TRBJ2-7; perhaps D is TRBD1 or TRBD2 (5 bases each). The CDR3 totals 17 residues. Germline assignment: CDR1 LNHNV and CDR2 YYDKDF (reference sequence). Trimming shortened V by 1 base and J by 1 base, and 17 bases separated the two germline ends.

V and J are TRBV12-2 and TRBJ2-7. TRBV12-2 is listed as a pseudogene. The CDR3 has 16 amino acids. The CDR3 DNA reads TGTGCAAGTCGCTTGGAAGGACAACTAGGAACCTACGAGCAGTACTTC. Translating it yields CASRLEGQLGTYEQYF.

The chain employs TRBV19 and TRBJ2-6; 10 bases line up with TRBD1. The CDR3 sequence is 18 residues long. The V segment lost 5 bases and the J segment 0 bases; nucleotides outside the gene matches: 7. CDR1 is LNHDA and CDR2 is SQIVND in the germline V gene (reference sequence). CDR3 nucleotide sequence: TGTGCCAGTAGTCAGGGACAGGGGCTTATCTCTGGGGCCAACGTCCTGACTTTC. This codes for CASSQGQGLISGANVLTF.

For this clone: The sample contains more than one DNA sequence encoding this CDR3. This chain links TRBV6-5 with TRBJ2-7, with 9 bases that match TRBD1. CDR1 is MNHEY, CDR2 SVGAGI, per germline. The CDR3 runs 13 residues. V was clipped by 6 bases and J by 4 bases; unmatched bases: 4. The CDR3 sequence: CASSPTGGYEQYF. CDR3 DNA: TGTGCCAGCAGCCCGACAGGGGGTTACGAGCAGTACTTC.

This clone was seen just once. This rearrangement joins TRBV16 to TRBJ1-5; D is ambiguous. The CDR3 is 15 residues long. Germline lookup yields CDR1 KGHSY and CDR2 FQNENV. V dropped 4 bases and J dropped 3 bases, with 13 bases sitting between them. The CDR3 sequence is CASSLSRLDNQPQHF. The CDR3 nucleotides read TGTGCCAGCAGCCTTTCCCGACTGGACAATCAGCCCCAGCATTTT.

The chain links TRBV28 to TRBJ1-4, with D possibly being TRBD1 (6 bases). Germline CDR1 is MDHEN and CDR2 is SYDVKM. The V end lost 6 bases, the J end lost 1 base, and 9 bases lay between the germline ends. The CDR3 sequence is 14 residues long. The CDR3 DNA sequence: TGTGCCAGCAGACTACAGGGAACTAATGAAAAACTGTTTTTT. Translated: CASRLQGTNEKLFF.

This clone was counted between two and nine times. V gene TRBV5-1 combines with J gene TRBJ1-5; possible D gene TRBD1, 6 bases. The CDR3 is 15 residues long. The germline CDR1 and CDR2 sequences are SGHRS and YFSETQ. V was cut by 0 bases and J by 0 bases, with 7 bases left in between. The CDR3 bases are TGCGCCAGCAGCTTGGGGACAGTTAGCAATCAGCCCCAGCATTTT. Encoded protein: CASSLGTVSNQPQHF.

V gene TRBV28 combines with J gene TRBJ1-1, with 7 bases identical to TRBD1. Germline V CDR1 and CDR2: MDHEN, SYDVKM. This CDR3 contains 15 residues. The ends lost 5 bases at V and 5 bases at J; junction bases unmatched: 11. CDR3 sequence reads: CASSIPSTGRTEAFF. Here the CDR3 DNA reads TGTGCCAGCAGTATTCCCTCGACAGGGAGAACTGAAGCTTTCTTT.

This clone was seen more than once but under ten times. This chain links TRBV18 with TRBJ2-5, with TRBD2 as a possible D gene (7 bases). Germline V gives CDR1 KGHSH, CDR2 LQKENI. V gave up 0 bases and J gave up 3 bases, with 14 bases separating them. The length of the CDR3 is 16 residues. CDR3 in DNA: TGTGCCAGCTCACCACCGCGGGGGACAAAAAAAGAGACCCAGTACTTC. Its translation: CASSPPRGTKKETQYF. Using reference TRBV18 and TRBJ2-5 for the parts outside the CDR3, the full variable domain is NAGVMQNPRHLVRRRGQEARLRCSPMKGHSHVYWYRQLPEEGLKFMVYLQKENIIDESGMPKERFSAEFPKEGPSILRIQQVVRGDSAAYFCASSPPRGTKKETQYFGPGTRLLVL.

The rearrangement joins TRBV7-8 to TRBJ2-5; tentatively, D is TRBD2 (5 bases). From germline, CDR1 is SGHVS and CDR2 FQNEAQ. V shed 5 bases and J shed 5 bases, with 15 bases lying between them. This CDR3 has 14 residues. CDR3 sequence (DNA): TGTGCCAGCAGCCCCATGAGAGCGGTGGAGACCCAGTACTTC. It translates to CASSPMRAVETQYF.